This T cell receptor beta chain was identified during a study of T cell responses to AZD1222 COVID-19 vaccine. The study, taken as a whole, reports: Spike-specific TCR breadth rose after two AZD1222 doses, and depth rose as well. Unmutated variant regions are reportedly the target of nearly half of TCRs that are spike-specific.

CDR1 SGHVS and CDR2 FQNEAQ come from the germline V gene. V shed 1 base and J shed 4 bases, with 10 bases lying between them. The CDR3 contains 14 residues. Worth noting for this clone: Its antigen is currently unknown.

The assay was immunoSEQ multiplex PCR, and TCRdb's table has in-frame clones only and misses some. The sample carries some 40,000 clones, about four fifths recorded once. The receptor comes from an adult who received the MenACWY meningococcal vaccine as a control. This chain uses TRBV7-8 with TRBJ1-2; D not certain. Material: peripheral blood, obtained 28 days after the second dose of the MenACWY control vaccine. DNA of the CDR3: TGTGCCAGCAGCTTAGATTGGCGGGTCTATGGCTACACCTTC. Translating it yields CASSLDWRVYGYTF.